Each of the 8 T cell receptor beta chains below was sequenced from the same sample in a study of CD8+ T cells in alopecia areata. cDNA prepared by RNA extraction and subsequent reverse transcription served as the template for sequencing. The protocol was immunoSEQ multiplex PCR, while the TCRdb copy is restricted to in-frame clones and leaves out a portion. The table lists about 190,000 clones, 50% to 60% of them singletons. Treatment meaning: oral pan-JAK inhibitor, 5-10 mg twice daily. Here the sequenced sample was CD4+ T cells sorted from blood, taken at week 4, from a patient treated with tofacitinib. All receptors come from a human donor with alopecia areata.

The chain combines TRBV27 with TRBJ1-2; D remains unclear. Trimming shortened V by 6 bases and J by 5 bases, and 19 bases separated the two germline ends. This CDR3 spans 15 amino acids. The germline CDR1 and CDR2 sequences are MNHEY and SMNVEV (reference sequence). Here the CDR3 reads CASRISTGNWYGYTF. CDR3 coding DNA: TGTGCCAGCAGAATCTCCACGGGGAATTGGTATGGCTACACCTTC.

V is TRBV19 and J is TRBJ1-5; D is undetermined. The CDR3 runs to 14 residues. Deletions cut 1 base from V and 0 bases from J, with 4 bases between. Germline V gene lookup returns CDR1 LNHDA and CDR2 SQIVND (reference sequence). CDR3 sequence (DNA): TGTGCCAGTAGTATAGCCAATAGCAATCAGCCCCAGCATTTT. This sequence encodes CASSIANSNQPQHF. Combining the CDR3 with reference TRBV19 and TRBJ1-5 gives the whole variable domain DGGITQSPKYLFRKEGQNVTLSCEQNLNHDAMYWYRQDPGQGLRLIYYSQIVNDFQKGDIAEGYSVSREKKESFPLTVTSAQKNPTAFYLCASSIANSNQPQHFGDGTRLSIL.

This clone was counted only a few times. The same CDR3 is also encoded by other DNA sequences in this sample. This sequence joins TRBV5-1 and TRBJ2-7; TRBD2 aligns across 7 bases. CDR3 length: 14 amino acids. V gave up 2 bases and J gave up 3 bases; unmatched junction bases: 5. Germline-derived CDR1 and CDR2 are SGHRS and YFSETQ. The CDR3 sequence is CASSFGRSNYEQYF. CDR3 DNA sequence: TGCGCCAGCAGCTTCGGGAGGTCCAACTACGAGCAGTACTTC.

This chain joins TRBV23-1 and TRBJ2-5; D ambiguous. TRBV23-1 is an ORF for which the function is uncertain. The CDR3 covers 13 residues. V was shortened by 2 bases and J by 1 base, with 5 bases between the two germline ends. The CDR3 region is CASSQRTQETQYF. The CDR3 region has the DNA TGCGCCAGCAGTCAACGGACCCAAGAGACCCAGTACTTC.

This clone was counted between two and nine times. This chain joins TRBV25-1 and TRBJ1-2; D is undetermined. Trimming took off 5 bases at V and 4 bases at J, with 11 bases between the two ends. The CDR3 length is 13 residues. Per germline, CDR1 MGHDK and CDR2 SYGVNS. The chain's CDR3 is CASSSLGGYGYTF. In DNA, the CDR3 is TGTGCCAGCAGTTCACTAGGCGGCTATGGCTACACCTTC.

The J gene is TRBJ2-5, the V gene TRBV9; D remains unclear. This CDR3 spans 13 amino acids. In germline, CDR1 is SGDLS, CDR2 YYNGEE. Trimming stripped 0 bases from V and 5 bases from J, with 8 bases between. The CDR3 loop is CASSVGLGETQYF. The CDR3 DNA reads as TGTGCCAGCAGCGTAGGTCTGGGGGAGACCCAGTACTTC.

This chain uses TRBV7-9 with TRBJ2-1; TRBD2 aligns across 13 bases. Germline V gene data show CDR1 as SEHNR and CDR2 as FQNEAQ (reference sequence). The CDR3 totals 14 residues. Unmatched junction bases numbered 2, after V lost 5 bases and J lost 7 bases. The CDR3 protein is CASSRTSGRNEQFF. The CDR3 bases are TGTGCCAGCAGCCGGACTAGCGGGAGAAATGAGCAGTTCTTC.

The rearrangement links TRBV30 to TRBJ2-5; D perhaps matches TRBD1 (6 bases). In germline, CDR1 is GTSNPN, CDR2 SVGIG (reference sequence). The V end lost 3 bases, the J end lost 3 bases, and 11 bases lay between the germline ends. The CDR3 has 13 amino acids. CDR3 region: CAWSRTEKETQYF. CDR3 nucleotide sequence: TGTGCCTGGAGCCGGACAGAAAAAGAGACCCAGTACTTC.